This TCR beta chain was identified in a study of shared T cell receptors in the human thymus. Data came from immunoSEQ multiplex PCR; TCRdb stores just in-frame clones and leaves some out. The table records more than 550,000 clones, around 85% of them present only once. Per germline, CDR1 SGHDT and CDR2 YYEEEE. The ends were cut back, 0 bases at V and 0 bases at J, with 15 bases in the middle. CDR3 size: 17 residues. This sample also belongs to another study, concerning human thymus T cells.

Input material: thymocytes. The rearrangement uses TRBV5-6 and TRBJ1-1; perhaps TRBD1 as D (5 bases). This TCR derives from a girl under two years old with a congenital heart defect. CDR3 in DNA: TGTGCCAGCAGCTTGGAGCTTACGGGACTATTGAACACTGAAGCTTTCTTT. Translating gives CASSLELTGLLNTEAFF.